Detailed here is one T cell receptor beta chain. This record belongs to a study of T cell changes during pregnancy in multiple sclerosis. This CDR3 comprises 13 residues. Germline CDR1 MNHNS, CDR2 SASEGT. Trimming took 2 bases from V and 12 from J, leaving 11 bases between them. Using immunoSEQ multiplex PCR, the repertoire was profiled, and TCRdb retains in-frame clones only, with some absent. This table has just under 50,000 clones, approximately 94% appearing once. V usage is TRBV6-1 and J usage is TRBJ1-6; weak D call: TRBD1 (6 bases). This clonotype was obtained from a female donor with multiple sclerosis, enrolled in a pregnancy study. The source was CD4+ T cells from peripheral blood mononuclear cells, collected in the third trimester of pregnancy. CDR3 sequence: CASSEQGRGPLHF. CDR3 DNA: TGTGCCAGCAGTGAACAGGGGCGCGGACCCCTCCACTTT.